The source of this T cell receptor beta chain is a study of blood T cells in healthy people across ages (dated by TCRdb to between 2015 and 2016). For context, the study as a whole: In model experiments, template switching captured roughly one uniquely barcoded TCR beta cDNA molecule for every two T cells. Donors of different ages were randomly distributed across sequencing lanes to avoid experimental bias. The study analyzed two additional independent replicas of 1 million unique cDNA reads from the same blood draw for two donors, one aged 18 to 29 and one aged 80 or older. The donors were divided into four age groups: young (average roughly 17 years), middle-aged (about 40), aged (under 70) and long-lived (82). The study measured age-related changes in TCR beta repertoire diversity using deep sequencing normalized with unique cDNA molecular identifiers. Paper-wide results and their limitations: Observed TCR beta diversity correlated strongly with the percentage of naive T cells measured by flow cytometry. Estimates of total diversity based on one million sequenced T cells were regarded as lower bounds and as underestimates. Because the CMV infection status of the donors was unknown, age-related changes in expanded clonotypes may potentially have been confounded. Compared with the aged group, the long-lived group had more naive CD4+ T cells, fewer expanded clones and increased TCR diversity, suggesting age selection. Observed TCR beta diversity per million T cells fell roughly linearly with age, and a significant reduction was already apparent by age roughly 40. Bulk unsorted PBMC profiling prevented conclusive comparison of naive and antigen-experienced compartments.

The donors were some 39 Caucasian individuals from Russia, aged about 6 to 100 years, who were systemically healthy. Each donor gave 8 to 10 milliliters of peripheral blood, drawn into EDTA-treated Vacutainer tubes. Ficoll-Paque density-gradient centrifugation was used to isolate PBMCs, with at least 6.5 million per sample. Trizol reagent was used to extract total RNA from PBMCs, with at least 5 micrograms per sample. Naive CD45RAhigh/CD27high T cell percentages were measured by flow cytometry on a PBMC aliquot from every donor. V is shortened by 5 bases, J by 8 bases, and the region joining them spans 18 bases. Looking up the germline V gene (reference sequence) yields CDR1 SEHNR and CDR2 FQNEAQ. The CDR3 has 14 amino acids, counting the end cysteine and phenylalanine. Only the CDR3 DNA stays, 42 bases, in frame from base 1. This clonotype was seen at least ten times. The clone's antigen remains unknown. Per-base quality was not reported, and no clone a single base away is much larger than it.

The protocol used for the library was 5' RACE. TCRdb records Illumina HiSeq 2500 as the sequencer. A second PCR of about 7 to 12 cycles was performed with a sample-barcoded 5' primer and a J-beta primer mix. A template-switch 5' adaptor carrying 12 random nucleotides introduced a unique molecular identifier onto each TCR beta cDNA molecule. Each sample yielded at least 3 million CDR3-containing paired-end reads. All of the RNA was converted into first-strand cDNA using the Mint cDNA synthesis kit, with a TRBC-specific oligonucleotide serving as the primer. Following uracil-DNA glycosylase treatment, all cDNA underwent a first 18-cycle PCR with the universal primers M1SS and BC2_uni_R. The study's processing was this. For normalization, 1 million high-quality reads were randomly selected from each sample, with every read carrying a distinct molecular identifier. Instead of being binned into consensus sequences, reads with shared molecular identifiers were discarded. MiTCR, run with a Q25 quality threshold and the strictest error-elimination algorithm, handled CDR3 identification, clonotype clustering and error correction. A nonparametric unseen species model with Euler transformation was used to estimate lower-bound total TCR beta diversity. In TCRdb, the public reads were trimmed at Q25 with fastp and aligned with MiXCR, with productive beta chains retained. A single entry per CDR3 protein holds the most common genes and DNA from its merged rows. These V and J calls rely on TCRdb rather than the paper's analysis. The sample records some 1.5 million distinct CDR3 sequences, 28% of which are singletons. Together, the top ten hold 6.5% to 8.5% of the sample.

The TCR comes from a woman in her twenties or thirties in good health. Recombination connected TRBV7-9 to TRBJ1-2; perhaps TRBD1 is the D gene, with 6 bases matching. Material: blood. CDR3 sequence: CASSDPRGREGYTF. The nucleotide sequence is given as TGTGCCAGCAGCGACCCCAGGGGAAGGGAAGGCTACACCTTC.